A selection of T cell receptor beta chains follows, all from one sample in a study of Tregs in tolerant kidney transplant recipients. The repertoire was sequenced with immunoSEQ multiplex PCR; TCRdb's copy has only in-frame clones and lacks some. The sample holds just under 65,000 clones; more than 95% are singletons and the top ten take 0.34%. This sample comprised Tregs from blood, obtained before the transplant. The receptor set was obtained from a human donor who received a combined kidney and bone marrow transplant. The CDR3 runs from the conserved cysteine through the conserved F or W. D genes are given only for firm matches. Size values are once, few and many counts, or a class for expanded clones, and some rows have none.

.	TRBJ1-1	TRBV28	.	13	CASSFGDDTEAFF	TGTGCCAGCAGTTTCGGTGATGACACTGAAGCTTTCTTT
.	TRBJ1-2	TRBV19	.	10	CASSQQGRTF	TGTGCCAGTAGTCAACAGGGTAGGACCTTC
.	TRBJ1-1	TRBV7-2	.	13	CASSLVRGTEAFF	TGTGCCAGCAGCTTAGTACGGGGGACTGAAGCTTTCTTT
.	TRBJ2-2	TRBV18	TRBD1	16	CASSTTGGKNTGELFF	TGTGCCAGCTCAACTACAGGGGGAAAGAACACCGGGGAGCTGTTTTTT
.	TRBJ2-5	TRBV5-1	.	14	CASSESFFKETQYF	TGCGCCAGCAGCGAAAGCTTTTTCAAAGAGACCCAGTACTTC
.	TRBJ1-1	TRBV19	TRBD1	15	CASSMAVGTGFEAFF	TGTGCCAGTAGTATGGCAGTCGGGACAGGGTTTGAAGCTTTCTTT
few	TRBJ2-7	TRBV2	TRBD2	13	CASKAGPAYEQYF	TGTGCCAGCAAAGCGGGACCTGCCTACGAGCAGTACTTC
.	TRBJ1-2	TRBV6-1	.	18	CASSEALHRDEKNYGYTF	TGTGCCAGCAGTGAAGCCTTGCACAGGGACGAGAAAAACTATGGCTACACCTTC
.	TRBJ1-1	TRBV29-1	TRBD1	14	CSARTGGEFTEAFF	TGCAGCGCACGGACAGGGGGGGAGTTCACTGAAGCTTTCTTT
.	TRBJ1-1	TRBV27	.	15	CASSLHRRRNTEAFF	TGTGCCAGCAGTCTCCACAGGCGCCGGAACACTGAAGCTTTCTTT
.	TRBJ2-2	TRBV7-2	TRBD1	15	CASSLATGSTGELFF	TGTGCCAGCAGCTTAGCGACAGGGAGCACCGGGGAGCTGTTTTTT
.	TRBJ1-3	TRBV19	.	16	CASSMVWGRAGNTIYF	TGTGCCAGTAGTATGGTCTGGGGGCGCGCTGGAAACACCATATATTTT
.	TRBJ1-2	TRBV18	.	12	CASSGTLYGYTF	TGTGCCAGCTCCGGGACATTGTATGGCTACACCTTC
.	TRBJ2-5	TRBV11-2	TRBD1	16	CASSPDRGAVGLTQYF	TGTGCCAGCAGCCCTGACAGGGGGGCGGTGGGCTTAACCCAGTACTTC
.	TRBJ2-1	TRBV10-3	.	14	CAITPTGINNEQFF	TGTGCCATCACCCCGACAGGCATTAACAATGAGCAGTTCTTC
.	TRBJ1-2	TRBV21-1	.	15	CASPRGTPHGYGYTF	TGTGCCAGCCCTAGGGGAACACCTCACGGCTATGGCTACACCTTC
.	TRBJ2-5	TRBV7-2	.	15	CASSLRRGSQETQYF	TGTGCCAGCAGCTTAAGGCGGGGCTCGCAAGAGACCCAGTACTTC
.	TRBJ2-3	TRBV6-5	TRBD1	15	CASSRQGMSTDTQYF	TGTGCCAGCAGTCGACAGGGGATGAGCACAGATACGCAGTATTTT
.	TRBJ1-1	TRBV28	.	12	CASSYQGLQAFF	TGTGCCAGCAGTTACCAGGGCTTGCAAGCTTTCTTT
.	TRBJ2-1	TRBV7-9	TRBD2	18	CASSYPVVAGGPIDEQFF	TGTGCCAGCAGCTATCCCGTAGTAGCGGGGGGGCCGATCGATGAGCAGTTCTTC
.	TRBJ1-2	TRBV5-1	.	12	CASSLGGYGYTF	TGCGCCAGCAGCTTAGGAGGGTATGGCTACACCTTC
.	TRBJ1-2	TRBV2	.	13	CASSEGQSYGYTF	TGTGCCAGCAGTGAGGGGCAGAGCTATGGCTACACCTTC
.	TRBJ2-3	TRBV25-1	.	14	CASRERVSTDTQYF	TGTGCCAGCAGAGAGCGGGTCAGCACAGATACGCAGTATTTT
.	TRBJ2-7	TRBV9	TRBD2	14	CASSAAGRDYEQYF	TGTGCCAGCAGCGCAGCGGGGAGGGATTACGAGCAGTACTTC
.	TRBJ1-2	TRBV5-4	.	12	CASSLTQYGYTF	TGTGCCAGCAGCTTGACGCAGTATGGCTACACCTTC
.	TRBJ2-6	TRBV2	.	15	CARGGPDIFANVLTF	TGTGCCAGAGGCGGGCCTGACATCTTCGCCAACGTCCTGACTTTC
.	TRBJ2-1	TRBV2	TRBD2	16	CASRGTRGGSYNEQFF	TGTGCCAGCAGGGGAACTCGGGGGGGCTCCTACAATGAGCAGTTCTTC
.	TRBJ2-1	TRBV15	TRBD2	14	CATSPRAGGGEQFF	TGTGCCACCAGCCCCCGAGCGGGGGGGGGTGAGCAGTTCTTC
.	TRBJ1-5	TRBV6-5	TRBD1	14	CASSRGTGNQPQHF	TGTGCCAGCAGTCGAGGGACAGGGAATCAGCCCCAGCATTTT
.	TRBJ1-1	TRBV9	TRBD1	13	CASSRQGGTEAFF	TGTGCCAGCAGTCGACAGGGGGGAACTGAAGCTTTCTTT
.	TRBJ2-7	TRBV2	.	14	CASRVGASPSEQYF	TGTGCCAGCAGAGTGGGGGCCTCCCCTTCTGAGCAGTACTTC
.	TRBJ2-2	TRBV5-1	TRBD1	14	CASSPDRAGGELFF	TGCGCCAGCAGCCCCGACAGGGCAGGCGGGGAGCTGTTTTTT
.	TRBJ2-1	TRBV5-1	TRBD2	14	CASSVTSENNEQFF	TGCGCCAGCAGCGTGACTAGCGAAAACAATGAGCAGTTCTTC
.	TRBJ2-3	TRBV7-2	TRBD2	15	CASSSQAGMTDTQYF	TGTGCCAGCAGCTCCCAAGCGGGGATGACAGATACGCAGTATTTT
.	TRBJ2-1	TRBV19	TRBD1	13	CASRGQGAYEQFF	TGTGCCAGTCGGGGACAGGGGGCATATGAGCAGTTCTTC
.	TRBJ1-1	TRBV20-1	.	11	CSASRINQAFF	TGCAGTGCTAGCAGGATTAACCAAGCTTTCTTT
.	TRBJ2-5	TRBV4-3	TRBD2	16	CASSQGLSGVQETQYF	TGCGCCAGCAGCCAGGGGCTTAGCGGGGTTCAAGAGACCCAGTACTTC
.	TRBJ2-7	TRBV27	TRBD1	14	CASGRDRAFYEQYF	TGTGCCAGCGGTCGGGACAGGGCCTTCTACGAGCAGTACTTC
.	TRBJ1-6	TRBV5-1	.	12	CASSYGNSPLHF	TGCGCCAGCAGCTATGGCAATTCACCCCTCCACTTT
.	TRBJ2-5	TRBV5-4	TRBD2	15	CASSLAGGRQETQYF	TGTGCCAGCAGCCTAGCGGGAGGGAGACAAGAGACCCAGTACTTC
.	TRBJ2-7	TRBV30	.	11	CAWNELGTLHF	TGTGCCTGGAACGAACTCGGGACTCTCCACTTC
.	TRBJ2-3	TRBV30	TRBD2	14	CAWSTGGVTDTQYF	TGTGCCTGGAGCACGGGAGGGGTCACAGATACGCAGTATTTT
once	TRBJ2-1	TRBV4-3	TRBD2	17	CASSQEAGTSVHNEQFF	TGCGCCAGCAGCCAAGAAGCAGGGACTAGCGTGCACAATGAGCAGTTCTTC